The 30 T cell receptor beta chains in this list originate from one sample, sequenced in a study of T cells of healthy individuals. A single record per CDR3 protein comes from TCRdb applying MiXCR to the 5' RACE reads. The repertoire holds tens of thousands of distinct CDR3 sequences, with roughly 16% as singletons. Receptors originate from a human donor in good health.

This clonotype was seen ten or more times. The V and J genes are TRBV21-1 and TRBJ2-7; the tabulated D call, TRBD1, remains unverified against the DNA. TRBV21-1 is termed a pseudogene. The CDR3 has 11 amino acids. The CDR3 DNA follows: TGTGCCAGCGAAGGGGTCTACGAGCAGTACTTC. Translation gives CASEGVYEQYF.

This clonotype was detected many times. The rearrangement uses TRBV6-1 and TRBJ1-2, with a possible D match to TRBD1 (5 bases). Trimming shortened V by 11 bases and J by 14 bases, and 27 bases separated the two germline ends. Germline lookup yields CDR1 MNHNS and CDR2 SASEGT. This CDR3 is built from 13 residues. This CDR3 reads CASPPGPGSRWTF. The CDR3 coding sequence is TGTGCCTCCCCCCCCGGGCCAGGGAGTCGGTGGACCTTC.

This clonotype has just a few counts. The V call is TRBV7-9, the J call TRBJ2-7; D gene unclear. CDR3 length equals 12 residues. V lost 6 bases to trimming and J lost 0 bases, with 6 bases between them. The germline V gene encodes CDR1 SEHNR and CDR2 FQNEAQ (reference sequence). CDR3 sequence reads: CASSLISYEQYF. The CDR3 DNA reads as TGTGCCAGCAGTTTAATCTCCTACGAGCAGTACTTC.

This clonotype was detected only a few times. The CDR3 protein is CASSKGQERREQYF. In DNA, the CDR3 is TGTGCCAGCAGCAAAGGACAGGAACGGAGGGAGCAGTACTTC. The gene calls are TRBV11-2 and TRBJ2-7, with TRBD1 identical over 7 bases. Germline loops: CDR1 SGHAT, CDR2 FQNNGV. The CDR3 has 14 amino acids. The V segment lost 5 bases and the J segment 7 bases; nucleotides outside the gene matches: 11.

This clonotype was seen only a few times. The gene calls are TRBV7-2 and TRBJ2-3; tentative D call: TRBD2 (5 bases). Deletions cut 5 bases from V and 4 bases from J, with 19 bases between. CDR3 size: 16 residues. The germline V gene has CDR1 SGHTA and CDR2 FQGNSA. CDR3: CASSRLSGRGSDTQYF. The CDR3 nucleotides read TGTGCCAGCAGCCGTCTCTCGGGCCGAGGGTCAGATACGCAGTATTTT.

This clonotype was seen a handful of times. V and J are TRBV5-1 and TRBJ2-3, with 11 bases identical to TRBD2. The V gene's germline CDR1 is SGHRS and CDR2 YFSETQ. The CDR3 spans 16 residues. V dropped 4 bases and J dropped 2; count of bases not matched to a gene: 6. CDR3 coding DNA: TGCGCCAGCAGCGCTCGACTAGCGGGACTCACAGATACGCAGTATTTT. This gives the protein CASSARLAGLTDTQYF.

There are many counts of this clonotype. This chain connects TRBV5-1 to TRBJ1-3; the match to TRBD1 covers 7 bases. V was pared by 0 bases and J by 4 bases, with 1 base of the junction left unmatched. In germline, CDR1 is SGHRS, CDR2 YFSETQ. CDR3 length equals 14 residues. The CDR3 DNA sequence: TGCGCCAGCAGCTTGGACAGGGGCGGAAACACCATATATTTT. Its translation: CASSLDRGGNTIYF.

This clonotype was seen only a few times. V is TRBV7-2 and J is TRBJ2-7; D ambiguous. The germline V gene has CDR1 SGHTA and CDR2 FQGNSA. The CDR3 is made up of 11 amino acids. The ends were cut back, 8 bases at V and 6 bases at J, with 11 bases in the middle. In nucleotides, the CDR3 is TGTGCCAGCCGAGGAAGCGTCGAGCAGTACTTC. It translates to CASRGSVEQYF.

There are many counts of this clonotype. This chain joins TRBV5-4 and TRBJ1-3; D is undetermined. Trimming shortened V by 0 bases and J by 5 bases, and 6 bases separated the two germline ends. The CDR3 runs to 13 residues. Germline CDR1 SGHNT, CDR2 YYREEE (reference sequence). CDR3 sequence: CASSLAGRNTIYF. The CDR3 region has the DNA TGTGCCAGCAGCTTGGCGGGGAGAAACACCATATATTTT.

Ten or more counts support this clonotype. The rearrangement joins TRBV10-2 to TRBJ2-2; no reliable D call. CDR1 is WSHSY and CDR2 is SAAADI in the germline V gene. V lost 3 bases and J lost 9, with 8 bases in between. The CDR3 runs to 12 residues. The CDR3, as DNA: TGCGCCAGCAGTGATTGGCTCCGGGAGCTGTTTTTT. Its protein is CASSDWLRELFF.

This chain links TRBV11-2 with TRBJ2-1, with 7 bases lining up with TRBD1. CDR3 length equals 16 residues. With 2 bases clipped from V and 6 bases from J, the junction kept 10 bases outside the gene matches. In germline, CDR1 is SGHAT, CDR2 FQNNGV. In nucleotides, the CDR3 is TGTGCCAGCAGCTTAAGACAGGGAAGTGTACCCAATGAGCAGTTCTTC. As protein: CASSLRQGSVPNEQFF.

This clonotype appeared many times. The junction does not match germline at one end; this may be a read error. This sequence joins TRBV7-2 and TRBJ2-1, with D possibly being TRBD2 (6 bases). The CDR3 is 15 amino acids. Germline V gene lookup returns CDR1 SGHTA and CDR2 FQGNSA. The chain's CDR3 is CASSLALSSYNEQFF. In DNA, the CDR3 is TGTGCCAGCAGCCTAGCGCTGAGCTCCTACAATGAGCAGTTCTTC.

This chain links TRBV5-1 with TRBJ2-1; 8 bases are a match to TRBD2. CDR1 is SGHRS and CDR2 is YFSETQ in the germline V gene. The CDR3 extends over 17 amino acids. V lost 4 bases, J lost 8 bases, and 17 bases stayed unmatched. CDR3 sequence: CASSPPTAGTSVDEQFF. DNA for the CDR3: TGCGCCAGCAGCCCACCCACCGCCGGGACTAGTGTCGATGAGCAGTTCTTC. Full variable domain (outside the CDR3, taken from reference TRBV5-1 and TRBJ2-1): KAGVTQTPRYLIKTRGQQVTLSCSPISGHRSVSWYQQTPGQGLQFLFEYFSETQRNKGNFPGRFSGRQFSNSRSEMNVSTLELGDSALYLCASSPPTAGTSVDEQFFGPGTRLTVL.

The gene calls are TRBV7-9 and TRBJ1-3; a weak D match, TRBD1 (5 bases). V was clipped by 4 bases and J by 0 bases, with 16 bases between them. This CDR3 region has 17 residues. Germline V gene lookup returns CDR1 SEHNR and CDR2 FQNEAQ (reference sequence). CDR3 region: CASSSFGGFFSGNTIYF. The CDR3 region has the DNA TGTGCCAGCAGCTCTTTTGGGGGATTCTTCTCTGGAAACACCATATATTTT.

This clonotype was counted ten times or more. The CDR3 sequence: CASSVGTSGYNEQFF. The CDR3 bases are TGTGCCAGCAGCGTTGGGACTAGCGGCTACAATGAGCAGTTCTTC. The V call is TRBV6-2 or TRBV6-3, the J call TRBJ2-1; 11 positions match TRBD2. V shed 6 bases and J 3 bases; nucleotides not matched to a gene: 4. CDR1 is MNHEY, CDR2 SVGEGT, per germline. The CDR3 covers 15 residues.

As to this clonotype: An end of the junction does not agree with germline; a read error may underlie this. The genes are TRBV6-2 or TRBV6-3 and TRBJ2-1, with D unclear. This CDR3 is built from 17 residues. Germline V gene data show CDR1 as MNHEY and CDR2 as SVGEGT. CDR3 coding DNA: TGTGCCAGCAGTTACTCGTCCGTGGCAGCTCCTTCCCAAAGATTGTACTTC. Translated, it gives CASSYSSVAAPSQRLYF.

This clonotype has just a few counts. The genes are TRBV7-9 and TRBJ2-1, with D perhaps assigned TRBD1 or TRBD2 (7 bases each). The V gene's germline CDR1 is SEHNR and CDR2 FQNEAQ (reference sequence). The CDR3 is made up of 15 amino acids. Trimming cost V 5 bases and J 7 bases, with 18 bases left between them. This CDR3 is CASSVGTQGGNEQFF. CDR3 coding DNA: TGTGCCAGCAGCGTCGGAACCCAGGGGGGGAATGAGCAGTTCTTC.

Many counts were recorded for this clonotype. CDR3 nucleotide sequence: TGTGCCTGGAGCGGCGGGACCTACTATGGCTACACCTTC. It is translated as CAWSGGTYYGYTF. This sequence joins TRBV30 and TRBJ1-2; weak D call: TRBD1 (5 bases). V dropped 3 bases and J dropped 3 bases, with 11 bases sitting between them. Germline assignment: CDR1 GTSNPN and CDR2 SVGIG (reference sequence). The CDR3 is made up of 13 amino acids.

This clonotype came up many times. V usage is TRBV7-7 and J usage is TRBJ2-1; tentatively, D is TRBD1 (6 bases). Germline loops: CDR1 SSHAT, CDR2 FNYEAQ (reference sequence). V lost 5 bases and J 2 bases, leaving 13 bases between the germline ends. The length of the CDR3 is 15 residues. CDR3 region: CASSRNRDPYNEQFF. CDR3 bases: TGTGCCAGCAGCCGGAACAGGGACCCCTACAATGAGCAGTTCTTC.

V gene TRBV11-2 combines with J gene TRBJ2-1; weak D call: TRBD2 (5 bases). This CDR3 region has 13 residues. Deletions cut 5 bases from V and 7 bases from J, with 12 bases between. Germline V CDR1 and CDR2: SGHAT, FQNNGV. The CDR3 sequence is CASSLEWRNEQFF. CDR3 nucleotides: TGTGCCAGCAGCCTCGAGTGGAGGAATGAGCAGTTCTTC. The variable domain in full, with the rest retrieved from reference TRBV11-2 and TRBJ2-1, is EAGVAQSPRYKIIEKRQSVAFWCNPISGHATLYWYQQILGQGPKLLIQFQNNGVVDDSQLPKDRFSAERLKGVDSTLKIQPAKLEDSAVYLCASSLEWRNEQFFGPGTRLTVL.

V and J are TRBV7-9 and TRBJ1-5, with TRBD1 as a possible D gene (6 bases). Germline lookup yields CDR1 SEHNR and CDR2 FQNEAQ (reference sequence). This CDR3 contains 15 residues. The ends were cut back, 1 base at V and 2 bases at J, with 9 bases in the middle. The CDR3 loop reads CASSLGGPGNQPQHF. The CDR3 DNA sequence: TGTGCCAGCAGCTTAGGGGGGCCTGGCAATCAGCCCCAGCATTTT. Filled out from reference TRBV7-9 and TRBJ1-5, the complete variable domain reads DTGVSQNPRHKITKRGQNVTFRCDPISEHNRLYWYRQTLGQGPEFLTYFQNEAQLEKSRLLSDRFSAERPKGSFSTLEIQRTEQGDSAMYLCASSLGGPGNQPQHFGDGTRLSIL.

This clonotype turned up a few times. V usage is TRBV18 and J usage is TRBJ2-2; D uncertain. This CDR3 spans 11 amino acids. V lost 4 bases to trimming and J lost 8 bases, with 5 bases between them. The germline CDR1 and CDR2 sequences are KGHSH and LQKENI. The CDR3: CASSLIGELFF. As DNA, the CDR3 is TGTGCCAGCTCACTCATTGGGGAGCTGTTTTTT.

The V call is TRBV3-1, the J call TRBJ1-3; D is ambiguous. Trimming left V 0 bases short and J 0 bases short, with 12 bases between. Germline assignment: CDR1 LGHDT and CDR2 YNNKEL (reference sequence). The CDR3 sequence is 17 residues long. CDR3 in amino acids: CASSQDQRILSGNTIYF. The CDR3, as DNA: TGTGCCAGCAGCCAAGATCAACGGATCCTCTCTGGAAACACCATATATTTT.

The chain recombines TRBV11-2 with TRBJ2-1, with 9 bases that match TRBD2. The CDR3 covers 16 residues. In germline, CDR1 is SGHAT, CDR2 FQNNGV. V shed 3 bases and J 6 bases; nucleotides not matched to a gene: 9. As DNA, the CDR3 is TGTGCCAGCAGCTTTCTGCGGGAGGGCCGTGGCAATGAGCAGTTCTTC. Its translation is CASSFLREGRGNEQFF.

This clonotype was observed at least ten times. The J gene is TRBJ2-1, the V gene TRBV7-9; maybe TRBD2 (6 bases). The CDR3 contains 18 residues. V lost 5 bases and J 8 bases, leaving 28 bases between the germline ends. Germline CDR1 is SEHNR and CDR2 is FQNEAQ (reference sequence). The CDR3, as DNA: TGTGCCAGCAGCCGCACGTTGGATTTAGCGCGGGGTACTTATGAGCAGTTCTTC. Translated, it gives CASSRTLDLARGTYEQFF.

This clonotype occurred many times. This chain uses TRBV29-1 with TRBJ2-7; D possibly corresponds to TRBD1 (6 bases). The V gene lost 6 bases and the J gene lost 5 bases, with 11 bases spanning the gap. The germline CDR1 and CDR2 sequences are SQVTM and ANQGSEA. CDR3 size: 11 residues. CDR3 coding DNA: TGCAGCGTAGCACAGGGCCACGAGCAGTACTTC. Amino acid sequence: CSVAQGHEQYF.

This clonotype has a count of ten or more. The chain recombines TRBV7-9 with TRBJ2-7; the D gene is possibly TRBD2 (5 bases). The CDR3 consists of 19 residues. The V gene's germline CDR1 is SEHNR and CDR2 FQNEAQ (reference sequence). V gave up 4 bases and J gave up 2 bases, with 27 bases separating them. The CDR3 reads CASSSFGGRTDSGAYEQYF. The DNA of the CDR3 is TGTGCCAGCAGCTCCTTTGGCGGGCGTACGGATTCTGGGGCCTACGAGCAGTACTTC.

This clonotype was counted ten times or more. CDR3 in amino acids: CASSRSGDLTDTQYF. In nucleotides, the CDR3 is TGTGCCAGCAGCCGGAGCGGGGACCTCACAGATACGCAGTATTTT. This sequence joins TRBV7-9 and TRBJ2-3; 7 nucleotides match TRBD2. Germline V gene data show CDR1 as SEHNR and CDR2 as FQNEAQ (reference sequence). The V and J ends lost 5 bases and 2 bases, in that order; junction bases with no gene match: 7. There are 15 residues in the CDR3.

This clonotype was recorded a few times. The V and J genes are TRBV9 and TRBJ2-5; D might be TRBD2 (6 bases). V gave up 0 bases and J gave up 3 bases, with 12 bases separating them. Germline V gene data show CDR1 as SGDLS and CDR2 as YYNGEE. This CDR3 is built from 15 residues. CDR3 sequence (DNA): TGTGCCAGCAGCGTAGTCTCGGGCGGGGAAGAGACCCAGTACTTC. It yields the protein CASSVVSGGEETQYF.

There are a few counts of this clonotype. The chain couples TRBV4-1 to TRBJ2-7; 12 positions match TRBD2. Germline-derived CDR1 and CDR2 are MGHRA and YSYEKL. The length of the CDR3 is 15 residues. The V and J ends lost 3 bases and 4 bases, in that order; junction bases with no gene match: 4. The CDR3 sequence: CASSHQTSGGYEQYF. The CDR3 bases are TGCGCCAGCAGCCACCAGACTAGCGGGGGTTACGAGCAGTACTTC.